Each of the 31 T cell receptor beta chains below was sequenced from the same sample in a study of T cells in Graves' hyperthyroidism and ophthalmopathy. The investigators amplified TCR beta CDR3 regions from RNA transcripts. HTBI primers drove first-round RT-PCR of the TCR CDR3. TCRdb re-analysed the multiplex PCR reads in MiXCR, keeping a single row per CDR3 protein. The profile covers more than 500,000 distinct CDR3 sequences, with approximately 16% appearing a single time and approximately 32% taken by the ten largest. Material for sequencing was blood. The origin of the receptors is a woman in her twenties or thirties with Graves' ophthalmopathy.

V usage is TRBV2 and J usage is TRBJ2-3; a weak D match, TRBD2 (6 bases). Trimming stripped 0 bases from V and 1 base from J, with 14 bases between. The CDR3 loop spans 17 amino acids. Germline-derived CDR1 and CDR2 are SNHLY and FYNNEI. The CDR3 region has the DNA TGTGCCAGCAGTGAAGCATTACGGCGGGATCGCACAGATACGCAGTATTTT. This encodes CASSEALRRDRTDTQYF.

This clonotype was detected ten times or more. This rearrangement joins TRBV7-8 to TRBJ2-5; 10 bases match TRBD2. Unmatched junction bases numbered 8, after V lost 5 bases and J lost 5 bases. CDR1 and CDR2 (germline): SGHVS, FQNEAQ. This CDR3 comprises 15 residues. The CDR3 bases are TGTGCCAGCAGCGTAGAAAGCGGGAGGGCCGAGACCCAGTACTTC. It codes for CASSVESGRAETQYF.

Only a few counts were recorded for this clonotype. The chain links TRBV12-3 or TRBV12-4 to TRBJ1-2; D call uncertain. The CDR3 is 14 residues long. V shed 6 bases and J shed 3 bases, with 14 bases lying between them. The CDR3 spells CASSRRGRDYGYTF. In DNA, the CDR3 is TGTGCCAGCAGCCGGAGAGGGCGGGACTATGGCTACACCTTC.

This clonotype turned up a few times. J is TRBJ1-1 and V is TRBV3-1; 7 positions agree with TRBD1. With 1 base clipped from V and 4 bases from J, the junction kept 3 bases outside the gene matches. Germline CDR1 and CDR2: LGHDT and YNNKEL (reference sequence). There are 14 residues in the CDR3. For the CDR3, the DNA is TGTGCCAGCAGCCAAGTACAGGGGACCACTGAAGCTTTCTTT. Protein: CASSQVQGTTEAFF.

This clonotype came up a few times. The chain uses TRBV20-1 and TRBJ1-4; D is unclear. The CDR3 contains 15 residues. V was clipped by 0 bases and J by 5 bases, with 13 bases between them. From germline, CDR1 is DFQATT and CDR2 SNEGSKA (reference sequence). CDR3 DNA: TGCAGTGCTAGAGATTTCCGTAGGGTAAATGAAAAACTGTTTTTT. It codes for CSARDFRRVNEKLFF.

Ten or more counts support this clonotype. CDR3 residues: CASSRSYGGTEAFF. The DNA for the CDR3 is TGTGCCAGCAGTAGATCGTACGGGGGCACTGAAGCTTTCTTT. J is TRBJ1-1 and V is TRBV7-2; perhaps TRBD1 as D (5 bases). The CDR3 has 14 residues. Trimming stripped 6 bases from V and 4 bases from J, with 15 bases between. Germline assignment: CDR1 SGHTA and CDR2 FQGNSA.

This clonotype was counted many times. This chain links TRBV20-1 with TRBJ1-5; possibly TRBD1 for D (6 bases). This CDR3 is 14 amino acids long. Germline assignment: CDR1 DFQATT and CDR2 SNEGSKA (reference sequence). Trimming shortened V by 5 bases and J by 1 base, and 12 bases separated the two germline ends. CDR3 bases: TGCAGTGCTCGGGGGGGGCCAAGCAATCAGCCCCAGCATTTT. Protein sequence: CSARGGPSNQPQHF.

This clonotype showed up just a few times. The CDR3 coding sequence is TGCGCCAGCAGCCAAGATGGAGGGTCTGGGCTGAACACTGAAGCTTTCTTT. Amino acid sequence: CASSQDGGSGLNTEAFF. This chain connects TRBV4-1 to TRBJ1-1; D is ambiguous. The CDR3 sequence is 17 residues long. V shed 0 bases and J shed 0 bases, with 14 bases lying between them. Germline V lookup: CDR1 MGHRA, CDR2 YSYEKL.

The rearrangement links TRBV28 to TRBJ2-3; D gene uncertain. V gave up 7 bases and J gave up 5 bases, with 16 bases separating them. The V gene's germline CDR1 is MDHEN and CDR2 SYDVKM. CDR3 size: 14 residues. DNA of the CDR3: TGTGCCAGCAATCAAAAAGGATGGGAAGATACGCAGTATTTT. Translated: CASNQKGWEDTQYF.

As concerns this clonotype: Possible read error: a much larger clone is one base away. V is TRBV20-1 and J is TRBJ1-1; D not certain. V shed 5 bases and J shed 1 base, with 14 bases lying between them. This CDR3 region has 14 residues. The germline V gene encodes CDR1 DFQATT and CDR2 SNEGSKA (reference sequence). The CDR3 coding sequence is TGCAGTGCTGGGAGCAGTTCGGGGAACACTGAAGCTTTCTTT. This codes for CSAGSSSGNTEAFF.

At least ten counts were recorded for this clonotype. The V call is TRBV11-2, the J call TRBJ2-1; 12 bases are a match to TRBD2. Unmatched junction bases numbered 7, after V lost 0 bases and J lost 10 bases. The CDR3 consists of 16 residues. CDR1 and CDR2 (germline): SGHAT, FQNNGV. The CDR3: CASSLERASGRAEQFF. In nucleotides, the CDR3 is TGTGCCAGCAGCTTAGAGCGGGCTAGCGGGAGGGCCGAGCAGTTCTTC.

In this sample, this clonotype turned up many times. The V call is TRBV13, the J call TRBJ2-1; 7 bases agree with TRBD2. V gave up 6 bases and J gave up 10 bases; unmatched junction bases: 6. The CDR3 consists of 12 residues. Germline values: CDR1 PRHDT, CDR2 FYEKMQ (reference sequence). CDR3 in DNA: TGTGCCAGCAGTTTCATCGGGGGGGAGCAGTTCTTC. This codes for CASSFIGGEQFF.

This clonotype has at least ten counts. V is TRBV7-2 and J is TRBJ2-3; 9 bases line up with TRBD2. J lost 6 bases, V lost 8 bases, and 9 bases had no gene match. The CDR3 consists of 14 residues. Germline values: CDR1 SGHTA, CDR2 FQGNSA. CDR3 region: CASGEAGGSDTQYF. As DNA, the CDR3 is TGTGCCAGCGGCGAGGCGGGAGGGTCCGATACGCAGTATTTT.

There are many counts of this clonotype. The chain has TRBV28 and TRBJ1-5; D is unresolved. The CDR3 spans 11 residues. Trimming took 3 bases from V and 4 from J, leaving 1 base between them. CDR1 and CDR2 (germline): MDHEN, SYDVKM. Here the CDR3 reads CASSFNQPQHF. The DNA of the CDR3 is TGTGCCAGCAGTTTTAATCAGCCCCAGCATTTT. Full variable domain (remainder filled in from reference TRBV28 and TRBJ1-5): DVKVTQSSRYLVKRTGEKVFLECVQDMDHENMFWYRQDPGLGLRLIYFSYDVKMKEKGDIPEGYSVSREKKERFSLILESASTNQTSMYLCASSFNQPQHFGDGTRLSIL.

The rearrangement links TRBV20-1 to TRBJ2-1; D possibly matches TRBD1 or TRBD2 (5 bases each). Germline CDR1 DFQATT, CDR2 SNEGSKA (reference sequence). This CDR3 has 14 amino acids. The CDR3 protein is CSYRLRAGYNEQFF. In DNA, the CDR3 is TGCAGCTACAGACTCAGGGCGGGTTACAATGAGCAGTTCTTC.

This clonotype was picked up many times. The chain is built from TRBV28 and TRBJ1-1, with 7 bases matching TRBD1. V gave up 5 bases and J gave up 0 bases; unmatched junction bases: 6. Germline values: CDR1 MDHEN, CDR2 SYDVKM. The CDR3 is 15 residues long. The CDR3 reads CASSPTGTVNTEAFF. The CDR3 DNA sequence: TGTGCCAGCAGTCCAACCGGGACAGTGAACACTGAAGCTTTCTTT.

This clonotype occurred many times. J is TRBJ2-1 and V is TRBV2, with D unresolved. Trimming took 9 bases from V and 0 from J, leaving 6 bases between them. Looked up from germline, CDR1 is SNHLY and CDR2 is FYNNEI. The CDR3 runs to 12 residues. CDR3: CASHSSYNEQFF. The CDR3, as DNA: TGTGCCAGTCATAGCTCCTACAATGAGCAGTTCTTC.

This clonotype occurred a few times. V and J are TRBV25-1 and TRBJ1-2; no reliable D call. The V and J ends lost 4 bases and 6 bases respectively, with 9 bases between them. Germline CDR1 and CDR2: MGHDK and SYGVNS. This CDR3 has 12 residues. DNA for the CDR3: TGTGCCAGCAGTGTTTGGGAGGATGGCTACACCTTC. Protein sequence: CASSVWEDGYTF.

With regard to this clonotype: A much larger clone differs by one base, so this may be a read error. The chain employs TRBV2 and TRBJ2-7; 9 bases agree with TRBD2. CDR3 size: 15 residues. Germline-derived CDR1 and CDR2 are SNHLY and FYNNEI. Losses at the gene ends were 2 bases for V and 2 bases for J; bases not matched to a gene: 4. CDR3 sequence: CASSEQTSGPYEQYF. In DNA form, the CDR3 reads TGTGCCAGCAGTGAACAGACTAGCGGACCCTACGAGCAGTACTTC.

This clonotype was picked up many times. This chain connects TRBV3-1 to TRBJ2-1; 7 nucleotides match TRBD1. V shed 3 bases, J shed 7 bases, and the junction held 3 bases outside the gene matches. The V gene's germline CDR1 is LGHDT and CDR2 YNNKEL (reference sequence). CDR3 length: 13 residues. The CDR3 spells CASSHGTVNEQFF. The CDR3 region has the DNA TGTGCCAGCAGCCATGGGACAGTTAATGAGCAGTTCTTC.

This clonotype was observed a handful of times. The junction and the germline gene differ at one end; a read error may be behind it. CDR3 nucleotide sequence: TGCAGTGCGAGAGAGCTAGCGGATGCGAGCTCCTACAATGAGCAGTTCTTC. Protein sequence: CSARELADASSYNEQFF. The chain recombines TRBV20-1 with TRBJ2-1, with 7 nucleotides matching TRBD2. The germline V gene has CDR1 DFQATT and CDR2 SNEGSKA (reference sequence). The CDR3 runs to 17 residues.

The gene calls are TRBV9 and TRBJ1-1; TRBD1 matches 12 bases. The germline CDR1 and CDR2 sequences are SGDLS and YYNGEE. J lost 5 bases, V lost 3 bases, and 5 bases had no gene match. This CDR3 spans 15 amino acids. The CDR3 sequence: CASSGDRGRSTEAFF. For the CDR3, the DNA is TGTGCCAGCAGCGGGGACAGGGGGCGAAGTACTGAAGCTTTCTTT. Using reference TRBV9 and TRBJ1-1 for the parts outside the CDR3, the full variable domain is DSGVTQTPKHLITATGQRVTLRCSPRSGDLSVYWYQQSLDQGLQFLIQYYNGEERAKGNILERFSAQQFPDLHSELNLSSLELGDSALYFCASSGDRGRSTEAFFGQGTRLTVV.

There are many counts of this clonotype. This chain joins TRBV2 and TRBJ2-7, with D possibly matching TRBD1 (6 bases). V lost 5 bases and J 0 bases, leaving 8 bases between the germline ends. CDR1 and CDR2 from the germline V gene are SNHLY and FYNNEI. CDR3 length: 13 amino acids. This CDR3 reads CASSRTASYEQYF. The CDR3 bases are TGTGCCAGCAGTCGGACAGCCTCCTACGAGCAGTACTTC.

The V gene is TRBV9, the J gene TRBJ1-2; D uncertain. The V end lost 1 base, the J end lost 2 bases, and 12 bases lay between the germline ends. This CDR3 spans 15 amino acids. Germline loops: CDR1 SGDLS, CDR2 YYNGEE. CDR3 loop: CASSVSSGGNYGYTF. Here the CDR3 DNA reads TGTGCCAGCAGCGTATCCTCGGGCGGAAACTATGGCTACACCTTC. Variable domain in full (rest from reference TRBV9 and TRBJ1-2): DSGVTQTPKHLITATGQRVTLRCSPRSGDLSVYWYQQSLDQGLQFLIQYYNGEERAKGNILERFSAQQFPDLHSELNLSSLELGDSALYFCASSVSSGGNYGYTFGSGTRLTVV.

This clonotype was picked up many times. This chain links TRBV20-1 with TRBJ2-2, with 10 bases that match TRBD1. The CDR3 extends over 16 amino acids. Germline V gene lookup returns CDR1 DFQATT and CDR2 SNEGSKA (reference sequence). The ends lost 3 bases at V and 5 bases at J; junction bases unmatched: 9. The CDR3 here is CSASDPGQGWTGELFF. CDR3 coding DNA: TGCAGTGCTAGCGATCCGGGACAGGGGTGGACCGGGGAGCTGTTTTTT.

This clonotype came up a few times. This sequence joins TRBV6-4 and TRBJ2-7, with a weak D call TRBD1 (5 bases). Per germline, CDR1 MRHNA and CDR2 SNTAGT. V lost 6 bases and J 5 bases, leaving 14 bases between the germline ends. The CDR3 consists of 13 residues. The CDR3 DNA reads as TGTGCCAGCAGGACCCCATCAGGGAACGAGCAGTACTTC. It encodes CASRTPSGNEQYF.

This chain's CDR3 is CASSSSRQETQYF. The CDR3 region has the DNA TGTGCCAGCAGTTCGTCCCGGCAAGAGACCCAGTACTTC. The chain has TRBV28 and TRBJ2-5; unclear D gene. Germline assignment: CDR1 MDHEN and CDR2 SYDVKM. The CDR3 loop spans 13 amino acids. Trimming took off 4 bases at V and 2 bases at J, with 8 bases between the two ends.

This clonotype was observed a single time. The DNA for the CDR3 is TGTGCCAGCTCGGGACTAGCGGGAGGGGAAAACGAGCAGTACTTC. Protein product: CASSGLAGGENEQYF. V and J are TRBV27 and TRBJ2-7, with 16 positions matching TRBD2. V was clipped by 8 bases and J by 5 bases; unmatched bases: 6. CDR1 is MNHEY and CDR2 is SMNVEV in the germline V gene (reference sequence). The length of the CDR3 is 15 residues.

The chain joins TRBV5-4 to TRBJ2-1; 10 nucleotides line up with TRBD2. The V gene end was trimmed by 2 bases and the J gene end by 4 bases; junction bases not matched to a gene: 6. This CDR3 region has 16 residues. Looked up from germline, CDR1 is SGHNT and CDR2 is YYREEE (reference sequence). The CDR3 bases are TGTGCCAGCAGCTTACCCGGACTAGCGGCTTACAATGAGCAGTTCTTC. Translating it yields CASSLPGLAAYNEQFF.

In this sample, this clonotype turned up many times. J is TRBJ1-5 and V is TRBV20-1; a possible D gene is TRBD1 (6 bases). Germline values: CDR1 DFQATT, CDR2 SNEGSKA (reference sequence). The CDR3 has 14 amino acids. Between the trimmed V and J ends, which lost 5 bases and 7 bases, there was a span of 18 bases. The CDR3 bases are TGCAGTGCTTGTGATACAGGGACGGGCCAGCCCCAGCATTTT. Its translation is CSACDTGTGQPQHF.

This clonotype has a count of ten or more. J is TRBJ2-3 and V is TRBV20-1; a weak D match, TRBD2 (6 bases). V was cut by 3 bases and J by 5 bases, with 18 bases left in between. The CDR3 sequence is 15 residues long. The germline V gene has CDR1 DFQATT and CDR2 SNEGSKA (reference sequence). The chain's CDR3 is CSARRVGSVGDTQYF. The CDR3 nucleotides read TGCAGTGCTAGGAGGGTCGGGAGTGTTGGAGATACGCAGTATTTT.